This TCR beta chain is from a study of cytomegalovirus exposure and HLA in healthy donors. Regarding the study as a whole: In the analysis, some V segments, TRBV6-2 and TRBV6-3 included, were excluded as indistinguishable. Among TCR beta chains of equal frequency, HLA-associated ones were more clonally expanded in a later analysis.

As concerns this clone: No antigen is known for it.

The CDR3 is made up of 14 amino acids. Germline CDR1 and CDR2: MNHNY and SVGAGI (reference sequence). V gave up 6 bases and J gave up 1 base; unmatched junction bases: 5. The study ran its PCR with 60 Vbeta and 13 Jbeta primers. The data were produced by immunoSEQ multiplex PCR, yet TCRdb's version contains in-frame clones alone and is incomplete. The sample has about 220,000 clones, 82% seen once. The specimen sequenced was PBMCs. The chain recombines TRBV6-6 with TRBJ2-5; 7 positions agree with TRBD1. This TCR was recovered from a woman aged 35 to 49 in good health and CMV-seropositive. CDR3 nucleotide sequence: TGTGCCAGCAGAGGACAGGCGCGCCAAGAGACCCAGTACTTC. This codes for CASRGQARQETQYF.